This T cell receptor (beta chain) was found in a study of regulatory T cells in long-lasting Graves disease. Arm-PCR of CDR3 regions and iRepertoire HTBI primers were the basis on which TCR beta libraries were built. TCRdb used MiXCR to reprocess the multiplex PCR reads, holding one entry per CDR3 protein. The sample lists fewer than 550,000 distinct CDR3 sequences; roughly 16% were seen once. The length of the CDR3 is 11 residues. The germline CDR1 and CDR2 sequences are KGHSH and LQKENI. This clonotype has more than one count but fewer than ten. A much larger clone lies one base from this, so it may be a read error. Time point reported: newly diagnosed GD, antithyroid drugs for less than 3 months. Extracted RNA from PBMCs served as the source of the TCR library. The sample also formed part of further work on T cells in Graves' hyperthyroidism and ophthalmopathy. That paper notes: Initially, a first-round RT-PCR of the TCR CDR3 employed the HTBI primer set.

The clonotype was recovered from a woman aged 35-65 years with Graves disease. The chain combines TRBV18 with TRBJ1-1; TRBD1 matches 7 bases. This material consisted of peripheral blood mononuclear cells (PBMCs), taken at new diagnosis, from a patient treated with antithyroid drugs. CDR3: CASSRDRAALF. The CDR3 nucleotides read TGTGCCAGCTCACGTGACAGGGCAGCTCTCTTT.